A selection of T cell receptor beta chains follows, all from one sample in a study of patients and donors after allogeneic stem cell transplantation. TCRdb ran MiXCR on the RT-PCR reads and lists one entry per CDR3 protein. The sample shows about a million distinct CDR3 sequences, roughly 18% of them seen only once. Sequencing was carried out using blood, either unsorted or a sorted T cell fraction (not recorded which). The receptors were sampled from a human donor who was either an allogeneic HSCT recipient or a stem cell or donor lymphocyte infusion donor (not recorded which). It is not recorded whose cells these are; they may come from a transplant donor. CDR3s include the opening cysteine and the closing phenylalanine or tryptophan. Fields, in order: D gene, V gene, CDR3 length, J gene, clone size, CDR3 DNA, CDR3 protein. A D gene is named only where the DNA matches it firmly. Clone size appears in some rows only: once, few, many, or a class for an expanded clone.

d_gene: .
v_gene: TRBV7-9
len: 14
j_gene: TRBJ2-7
abundance: few
CDR3nt: TGTGCCAGCAGCTTCAGGGGTCAGATCTACGAGCAGTACTTC
CDR3aa: CASSFRGQIYEQYF

d_gene: TRBD2
v_gene: TRBV4-1
len: 18
j_gene: TRBJ2-7
abundance: .
CDR3nt: TGCGCCAGCAGCCAACCGGCCCCCAAGATTAGCGGGTCCTACGAGCAGTACTTC
CDR3aa: CASSQPAPKISGSYEQYF

d_gene: .
v_gene: TRBV9
len: 15
j_gene: TRBJ2-2
abundance: .
CDR3nt: TGTGCCAGCAGCGTCATGGGTTGGCACACCGGGGAGCTGTTTTTT
CDR3aa: CASSVMGWHTGELFF

d_gene: .
v_gene: TRBV7-9
len: 16
j_gene: TRBJ2-2
abundance: .
CDR3nt: TGTGCCAGCAGCGGCCCGGACTCCCCCTCCACCGGGGAGCTGTTTTTT
CDR3aa: CASSGPDSPSTGELFF

d_gene: .
v_gene: TRBV10-3
len: 14
j_gene: TRBJ2-1
abundance: few
CDR3nt: TGTGCCGCCCAGGTGGGGGAGGTTGGCAATGAGCAGTTCTTC
CDR3aa: CAAQVGEVGNEQFF

d_gene: .
v_gene: TRBV18
len: 15
j_gene: TRBJ1-4
abundance: .
CDR3nt: TGTGCCAGCTCACCTACAGGGCCTCCTAATGAAAAACTGTTTTTT
CDR3aa: CASSPTGPPNEKLFF

d_gene: .
v_gene: TRBV12-3/TRBV12-4
len: 16
j_gene: TRBJ2-1
abundance: few
CDR3nt: TGTGCCAGCAGTTTAGAGGTAGAGAGAGGGGGGAATGAGCAGTTCTTC
CDR3aa: CASSLEVERGGNEQFF

d_gene: .
v_gene: TRBV9
len: 13
j_gene: TRBJ1-1
abundance: .
CDR3nt: TGTGCCAGCAGCGACAGGGCGAACACTGAAGCTTTCTTT
CDR3aa: CASSDRANTEAFF

d_gene: .
v_gene: TRBV29-1
len: 13
j_gene: TRBJ1-4
abundance: few
CDR3nt: TGCAGCGTTTTCGAGGTTGGTAATGAAAAACTGTTTTTT
CDR3aa: CSVFEVGNEKLFF

d_gene: .
v_gene: TRBV6-2/TRBV6-3
len: 16
j_gene: TRBJ2-6
abundance: .
CDR3nt: TGTGCCAGCAGTTACGGGCGGGGAACTGGGGCCAACGTCCTGACTTTC
CDR3aa: CASSYGRGTGANVLTF

d_gene: .
v_gene: TRBV6-5
len: 15
j_gene: TRBJ1-2
abundance: few
CDR3nt: TGTGCCAGCAGTTACTCGAAGGGACGGGCTAGAGGCTACACCTTC
CDR3aa: CASSYSKGRARGYTF

d_gene: .
v_gene: TRBV19
len: 11
j_gene: TRBJ2-1
abundance: few
CDR3nt: TGTGCCAGTAGTATGAAGCATGAGCAGTTCTTC
CDR3aa: CASSMKHEQFF

d_gene: .
v_gene: TRBV4-1
len: 14
j_gene: TRBJ2-7
abundance: many
CDR3nt: TGCGCCAGCAGCCAAGTTCCAGCAGCCTACGAGCAGTACTTC
CDR3aa: CASSQVPAAYEQYF

d_gene: .
v_gene: TRBV4-3
len: 15
j_gene: TRBJ1-5
abundance: .
CDR3nt: TGCGCCAGCAGCCAAGATAGGAATTACATCAGCCCCAGGCATTTT
CDR3aa: CASSQDRNYISPRHF

d_gene: .
v_gene: TRBV12-3/TRBV12-4
len: 15
j_gene: TRBJ2-4
abundance: .
CDR3nt: TGTGCCAGCAGTGCCCAAGGACTAGCCAAAAACATTCAGTACTTC
CDR3aa: CASSAQGLAKNIQYF

d_gene: TRBD2
v_gene: TRBV5-1
len: 16
j_gene: TRBJ2-5
abundance: once
CDR3nt: TGCGCCAGCACCCGGGGGGAGGGCTTGGCACAAGAGACCCAGTACTTC
CDR3aa: CASTRGEGLAQETQYF

d_gene: .
v_gene: TRBV20-1
len: 16
j_gene: TRBJ2-6
abundance: .
CDR3nt: TGCAGTGCCCTAGTAGCAGGATGGTCTGGGGCCAACGTCCTGACTTTC
CDR3aa: CSALVAGWSGANVLTF

d_gene: .
v_gene: TRBV12-3/TRBV12-4
len: 13
j_gene: TRBJ1-2
abundance: .
CDR3nt: TGTGCCAGCCTCTCCTCCGGGACCTATGGCTACACCTTC
CDR3aa: CASLSSGTYGYTF

d_gene: .
v_gene: TRBV9
len: 12
j_gene: TRBJ2-7
abundance: few
CDR3nt: TGTGCCAGCAGTAAAGGTGGAAACGGGCAGTACTTC
CDR3aa: CASSKGGNGQYF

d_gene: TRBD2
v_gene: TRBV4-1
len: 17
j_gene: TRBJ2-1
abundance: few
CDR3nt: TGCGCCAGCAGCGGTCATTCTAGCGGGTTATCCTACAATGAGCAGTTCTTC
CDR3aa: CASSGHSSGLSYNEQFF

d_gene: .
v_gene: TRBV4-3
len: 15
j_gene: TRBJ2-2
abundance: .
CDR3nt: TGCGCCAGCAGCCCAAAAGCATCGAACACCGGGGAGCTGTTTTTT
CDR3aa: CASSPKASNTGELFF

d_gene: .
v_gene: TRBV4-3
len: 13
j_gene: TRBJ1-5
abundance: .
CDR3nt: TGCGCCAGCAGCCAAGGAGGACAACAGCCCCAGCATTTT
CDR3aa: CASSQGGQQPQHF

d_gene: .
v_gene: TRBV24-1
len: 15
j_gene: TRBJ2-7
abundance: many
CDR3nt: TGTGCCACCCTAGCGAAATGGATTGAATTCTACGAGCAGTACTTC
CDR3aa: CATLAKWIEFYEQYF

d_gene: .
v_gene: TRBV7-9
len: 16
j_gene: TRBJ2-1
abundance: .
CDR3nt: TGTGCCAGCAGCTTAGGACGGGGACGGGGTTACAATGAGCAGTTCTTC
CDR3aa: CASSLGRGRGYNEQFF

d_gene: TRBD1
v_gene: TRBV6-1
len: 14
j_gene: TRBJ1-6
abundance: .
CDR3nt: TGTGCCAGCAGCCGGGGACAGGATAATTCACCCCTCCACTTT
CDR3aa: CASSRGQDNSPLHF

d_gene: .
v_gene: TRBV4-3
len: 16
j_gene: TRBJ2-7
abundance: .
CDR3nt: TGCGCCAGCAGCCGGCAACGGACAACCCCTTCCTACGAGCAGTACTTC
CDR3aa: CASSRQRTTPSYEQYF

d_gene: .
v_gene: TRBV6-5
len: 12
j_gene: TRBJ1-1
abundance: .
CDR3nt: TGTGCCAGCAGCCATGGGGCCACTGAAGCTTTCTTT
CDR3aa: CASSHGATEAFF

d_gene: .
v_gene: TRBV7-9
len: 16
j_gene: TRBJ1-5
abundance: few
CDR3nt: TGTGCCAGCAGCCCGACAACGGGACTCAACAATCAGCCCCAGCATTTT
CDR3aa: CASSPTTGLNNQPQHF

d_gene: .
v_gene: TRBV19
len: 14
j_gene: TRBJ2-7
abundance: .
CDR3nt: TGTGCCAGTAGATCGGGGTTGGGTCTCTACGAGCAGTACTTC
CDR3aa: CASRSGLGLYEQYF

d_gene: TRBD2
v_gene: TRBV12-3/TRBV12-4
len: 15
j_gene: TRBJ2-2
abundance: many
CDR3nt: TGTGCCAGCACCCCCGGGACTAGTGTCGCCGGGGAGCTGTTTTTT
CDR3aa: CASTPGTSVAGELFF

d_gene: .
v_gene: TRBV11-3
len: 11
j_gene: TRBJ2-7
abundance: .
CDR3nt: TGTGCCAGCAGCTTTAAAGGGAAGCAGTACTTC
CDR3aa: CASSFKGKQYF

d_gene: TRBD2
v_gene: TRBV5-4
len: 15
j_gene: TRBJ2-5
abundance: .
CDR3nt: TGTGCCAGCAGCTTAGTGGCGGGGGGGTCAGAGACCCAGTACTTC
CDR3aa: CASSLVAGGSETQYF

d_gene: .
v_gene: TRBV7-2
len: 16
j_gene: TRBJ2-1
abundance: .
CDR3nt: TGTGCCAGCACCATTAAACAGCTTACGTACTACAATGAGCAGTTCTTC
CDR3aa: CASTIKQLTYYNEQFF

d_gene: .
v_gene: TRBV5-1
len: 15
j_gene: TRBJ2-3
abundance: .
CDR3nt: TGCGCCAGCAGCTTGGGTACGGGAGTCACAGATACGCAGTATTTT
CDR3aa: CASSLGTGVTDTQYF

d_gene: TRBD2
v_gene: TRBV3-1
len: 16
j_gene: TRBJ2-1
abundance: .
CDR3nt: TGTGCCAGCAGCCAAGAACGACTAGCGGGAGCTCGAGAGCAGTTCTTC
CDR3aa: CASSQERLAGAREQFF

d_gene: TRBD1
v_gene: TRBV7-2
len: 14
j_gene: TRBJ2-3
abundance: .
CDR3nt: TGTGCCAGCAGACAACAGGGGGGCACAGATACGCAGTATTTT
CDR3aa: CASRQQGGTDTQYF

d_gene: TRBD1
v_gene: TRBV4-1
len: 15
j_gene: TRBJ2-7
abundance: .
CDR3nt: TGCGCCAGCAGCCCCAGGGGGCTTCTTCCCCACGAGCAGTACTTC
CDR3aa: CASSPRGLLPHEQYF

d_gene: .
v_gene: TRBV24-1
len: 14
j_gene: TRBJ2-3
abundance: few
CDR3nt: TGTGCCACCAGTGACCCGACAGTCACAGATACGCAGTATTTT
CDR3aa: CATSDPTVTDTQYF

d_gene: .
v_gene: TRBV2
len: 14
j_gene: TRBJ1-3
abundance: few
CDR3nt: TGTGCCAGCAGTGGGATGCAGGGTGGAAACACCATATATTTT
CDR3aa: CASSGMQGGNTIYF